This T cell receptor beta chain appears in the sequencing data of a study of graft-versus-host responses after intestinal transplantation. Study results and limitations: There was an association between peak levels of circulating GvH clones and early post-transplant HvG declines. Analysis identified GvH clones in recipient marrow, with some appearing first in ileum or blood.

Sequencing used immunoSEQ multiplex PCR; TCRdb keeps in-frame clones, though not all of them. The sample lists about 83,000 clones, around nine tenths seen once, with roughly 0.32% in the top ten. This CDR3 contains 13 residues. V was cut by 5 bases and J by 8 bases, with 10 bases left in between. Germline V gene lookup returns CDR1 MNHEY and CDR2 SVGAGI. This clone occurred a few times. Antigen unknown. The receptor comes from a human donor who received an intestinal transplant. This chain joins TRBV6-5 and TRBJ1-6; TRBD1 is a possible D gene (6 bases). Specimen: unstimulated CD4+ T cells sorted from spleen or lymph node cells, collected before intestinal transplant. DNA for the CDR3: TGTGCCAGCAGTCTGGACAGAGATTCACCCCTCCACTTT. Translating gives CASSLDRDSPLHF.